These 22 T cell receptor beta chains were sequenced from one sample in a study of blood T cells in healthy people across ages. Primed by a sample-barcoded 5' primer and a J-beta primer mix, a second PCR proceeded for 7 to 11 cycles. Using its own MiXCR run on the 5' RACE reads, TCRdb lists one record per CDR3 protein. Counted here are hundreds of thousands of distinct CDR3 sequences, 56% occurring once; the ten biggest clones make up roughly 25%. Sequencing was done on a sample of blood. These receptors were obtained from a man in his forties in good health.

This clonotype appeared a few times. The gene calls are TRBV21-1 and TRBJ2-3. TRBV21-1 is given as a pseudogene. The CDR3 has 17 amino acids. The DNA of the CDR3 is TGTGCCAGCAGCCTGCTTCTTAGTAGAGGCTACACAGATACGCAGTATTTT. Translated: CASSLLLSRGYTDTQYF.

The chain employs TRBV6-2 or TRBV6-3 and TRBJ1-1; the D is unclear. The CDR3 is 13 residues long. CDR1 MNHEY and CDR2 SVGEGT come from the germline V gene. V lost 5 bases to trimming and J lost 5 bases, with 12 bases between them. CDR3 amino acids: CASSARGRTEAFF. CDR3 DNA: TGTGCCAGCAGTGCCCGGGGAAGGACTGAAGCTTTCTTT.

The chain couples TRBV29-1 to TRBJ2-1, with TRBD1 identical over 9 bases. CDR1 is SQVTM, CDR2 ANQGSEA, per germline. Unmatched junction bases numbered 7, after V lost 4 bases and J lost 6 bases. This CDR3 has 14 amino acids. CDR3 loop: CSVGRGTGFNEQFF. CDR3 nucleotide sequence: TGCAGCGTTGGCCGCGGGACAGGGTTCAATGAGCAGTTCTTC.

The count of this clonotype is one. The chain employs TRBV7-8 and TRBJ2-7, with 10 positions matching TRBD1. The CDR3 loop spans 15 amino acids. CDR1 SGHVS and CDR2 FQNEAQ come from the germline V gene. The V and J ends lost 1 base and 3 bases, in that order; junction bases with no gene match: 3. The CDR3 region is CASSLGTGGNYEQYF. The CDR3 DNA reads as TGTGCCAGCAGCTTAGGGACAGGGGGTAACTACGAGCAGTACTTC.

J is TRBJ2-7 and V is TRBV4-1; a weak D match, TRBD1 (5 bases). Germline assignment: CDR1 MGHRA and CDR2 YSYEKL. The V and J ends lost 3 bases and 3 bases respectively, with 18 bases between them. The CDR3 runs to 16 residues. The CDR3 loop reads CASSQGTTGFLYEQYF. In DNA, the CDR3 is TGCGCCAGCAGCCAGGGCACCACAGGCTTTCTCTACGAGCAGTACTTC.

J is TRBJ2-7 and V is TRBV12-3 or TRBV12-4; no definite D call. V gave up 5 bases and J gave up 3 bases, with 20 bases separating them. The CDR3 has 16 residues. In DNA form, the CDR3 reads TGTGCCAGCAGTCCATTGAAAATTCTTCTCCTCTACGAGCAGTACTTC. This sequence encodes CASSPLKILLLYEQYF.

This clonotype was counted a few times. This chain links TRBV20-1 with TRBJ2-3; D perhaps matches TRBD2 (5 bases). The ends were cut back, 6 bases at V and 7 bases at J, with 14 bases in the middle. The CDR3 consists of 12 residues. Germline CDR1 and CDR2: DFQATT and SNEGSKA (reference sequence). The CDR3 reads CSAMGELYTQYF. As DNA, the CDR3 is TGCAGTGCCATGGGAGAACTTTATACGCAGTATTTT.

V and J are TRBV14 and TRBJ2-5; the D gene is possibly TRBD1 (5 bases). With the DNA end fitting TRBJ2-7 better, the J assignment may be wrong. The V gene's germline CDR1 is SGHDN and CDR2 FVKESK. The length of the CDR3 is 14 residues. The CDR3 here is CASSRAGPGDEQYF. The DNA for the CDR3 is TGTGCCAGCAGCCGAGCAGGGCCAGGCGACGAGCAGTACTTC.

The chain combines TRBV6-2 or TRBV6-3 with TRBJ2-7; D gene unclear. Looked up from germline, CDR1 is MNHEY and CDR2 is SVGEGT. The length of the CDR3 is 15 residues. V lost 2 bases to trimming and J lost 2 bases, with 13 bases between them. CDR3 sequence reads: CASSYLFRDTYEQYF. The CDR3 coding sequence is TGTGCCAGCAGTTACCTATTCCGAGATACCTACGAGCAGTACTTC.

The table lists this clonotype with a few counts. This chain uses TRBV12-3 or TRBV12-4 with TRBJ1-5, with 8 bases that match TRBD1. V dropped 5 bases and J dropped 1; count of bases not matched to a gene: 7. The CDR3 runs to 16 residues. This chain's CDR3 is CASSPRDRFSNQPQHF. CDR3 DNA: TGTGCCAGCAGTCCCCGGGACAGGTTCAGCAATCAGCCCCAGCATTTT.

The chain joins TRBV29-1 to TRBJ2-7, with 8 bases that match TRBD2. Unmatched junction bases numbered 3, after V lost 6 bases and J lost 2 bases. This CDR3 spans 12 amino acids. Germline CDR1 is SQVTM and CDR2 is ANQGSEA. The CDR3 region has the DNA TGCAGCGTCGGGAGGGGCACCTACGAGCAGTACTTC. It translates to CSVGRGTYEQYF.

This chain's CDR3 is CASSLTGETYEQYF. CDR3 coding DNA: TGTGCCAGCAGCTTGACAGGGGAGACCTACGAGCAGTACTTC. The J gene is TRBJ2-7, the V gene TRBV5-6; 7 nucleotides align to TRBD1. Germline CDR1 SGHDT, CDR2 YYEEEE. The CDR3 consists of 14 residues. V gave up 1 base and J gave up 2 bases; unmatched junction bases: 3.

This clonotype was observed once. The rearrangement links TRBV7-2 to TRBJ2-1, with a tentative D call TRBD1 (6 bases). Germline CDR1 SGHTA, CDR2 FQGNSA. V was trimmed by 1 base and J by 15 bases, leaving 10 bases between them. CDR3 length: 11 residues. Here the CDR3 reads CASSLGTVVFF. Written as DNA, the CDR3 is TGTGCCAGCAGCTTAGGGACAGTGGTGTTCTTC.

The chain recombines TRBV11-2 with TRBJ2-7, with 7 bases fitting TRBD1. The CDR3 extends over 16 amino acids. The germline CDR1 and CDR2 sequences are SGHAT and FQNNGV. Unmatched junction bases numbered 11, after V lost 4 bases and J lost 2 bases. CDR3 amino acids: CASSWVQGPLPYEQYF. The CDR3 DNA reads TGTGCCAGCAGCTGGGTACAGGGGCCCCTCCCCTACGAGCAGTACTTC.

V gene TRBV5-1 combines with J gene TRBJ2-2; weak D call: TRBD1 (6 bases). There are 16 residues in the CDR3. V lost 3 bases and J lost 5, with 17 bases in between. CDR1 is SGHRS, CDR2 YFSETQ, per germline. The CDR3 spells CASSWQDRSLTGELFF. Written as DNA, the CDR3 is TGCGCCAGCAGCTGGCAAGACAGGAGTCTTACCGGGGAGCTGTTTTTT.

The chain uses TRBV10-3 and TRBJ1-2, with D unresolved. Trimming took 6 bases from V and 0 from J, leaving 8 bases between them. The germline V gene encodes CDR1 ENHRY and CDR2 SYGVKD. The CDR3 has 13 residues. CDR3 coding DNA: TGTGCCATCAGAGATACAGCTAACTATGGCTACACCTTC. It is translated as CAIRDTANYGYTF.

Note on this clonotype: An end of the junction does not agree with germline; a read error may underlie this. This chain uses TRBV7-9 with TRBJ2-4, with 7 nucleotides matching TRBD1. The end of the DNA aligns better with TRBJ2-7, so the J call may be wrong. This CDR3 region has 15 residues. Germline CDR1 SEHNR, CDR2 FQNEAQ (reference sequence). The CDR3 region has the DNA TGTGCTAGCAGCCATACAGGGGCGATAACCTACGAGCAGTACTTC. As protein: CASSHTGAITYEQYF.

This clonotype was observed at least ten times. The rearrangement uses TRBV29-1 and TRBJ2-3; TRBD1 or TRBD2 may be the D gene (5 bases each). CDR3 length: 13 amino acids. Trimming cost V 0 bases and J 1 base, with 5 bases left between them. Germline lookup yields CDR1 SQVTM and CDR2 ANQGSEA. DNA of the CDR3: TGCAGCGTTGAAGAGGGGGGCACAGATACGCAGTATTTT. Its protein is CSVEEGGTDTQYF.

The chain links TRBV6-5 to TRBJ2-7; D possibly corresponds to TRBD1 (6 bases). The J call may be wrong; the DNA end is better matched by TRBJ2-5. This CDR3 has 15 amino acids. The germline CDR1 and CDR2 sequences are MNHEY and SVGAGI. The CDR3 sequence: CASSSRPGHVETQYF. The CDR3 DNA is TGTGCCAGCAGTTCGAGACCGGGACATGTGGAGACCCAGTACTTC.

This clonotype was recorded at least ten times. Its ends do not fully match the called genes, so a read error is possible. The chain has TRBV5-1 and TRBJ2-7; D might be TRBD1 or TRBD2, each matching 5 bases. The CDR3 has 13 amino acids. From germline, CDR1 is SGHRS and CDR2 YFSETQ. In DNA form, the CDR3 reads TGTGCCAGCAGTCCAGGGAGCTCCTACGAGCAGTACTTC. It yields the protein CASSPGSSYEQYF.

The chain's CDR3 is CASSPCREQYF. As DNA, the CDR3 is TGTGCCAGCAGCCCGTGTCGCGAGCAGTACTTC. The chain is built from TRBV21-1 and TRBJ2-7. TRBV21-1 is marked as a pseudogene. The CDR3 has 11 residues.

V is TRBV3-1 and J is TRBJ2-1, with D tentatively TRBD1 or TRBD2 (5 bases each). The end of the DNA is better explained by TRBJ2-7, so the J call may be wrong. The CDR3 has 16 amino acids. Germline lookup yields CDR1 LGHDT and CDR2 YNNKEL (reference sequence). This CDR3 reads CASSQWDGLSYNEQYF. The CDR3 DNA reads as TGTGCCAGCAGCCAATGGGACGGACTCTCCTACAATGAGCAGTACTTC.